This is a list of T cell receptor beta chains from one sample in a study of shared clonotypes between healthy human individuals. TCRdb's copy holds only in-frame clones and misses some; the assay was immunoSEQ multiplex PCR. Here the sample spans about 2 million clones, 95% being singletons. The sample consisted of naive CD4+ T cells sorted from blood. The receptors were gathered from a man between 18 and 35 years old in good health. Each CDR3 is given with its conserved first and last residue. A D gene is named only where the DNA matches it firmly. Size tells how often a clone was seen (once, few, many) or the class of an expanded clone, and some rows leave it out.

CDR3 protein	CDR3 DNA	clone size	D gene	V gene	J gene	CDR3 length
CASSPPRSGGGQETQYF	TGTGCCAGCTCACCACCGCGTAGCGGGGGGGGCCAAGAGACCCAGTACTTC	NA	TRBD2	TRBV18	TRBJ2-5	17
CASTASGQYF	TGTGCCAGCACTGCCTCGGGTCAGTACTTC	NA	NA	TRBV7-9	TRBJ2-7	10
CASKTGTENSPLHF	TGTGCCAGTAAAACCGGGACGGAGAATTCACCCCTCCACTTT	once	NA	TRBV6-5	TRBJ1-6	14
CASSLPPDRQYF	TGTGCCAGCAGCTTACCTCCGGACAGGCAGTACTTC	once	NA	TRBV7-8	TRBJ2-7	12
CASSLDPLTANTEAFF	TGTGCCAGCAGCTTAGATCCCTTGACAGCGAACACTGAAGCTTTCTTT	NA	NA	TRBV11-2	TRBJ1-1	16
CASSLATANSGNTIYF	TGTGCCAGCAGCTTAGCGACAGCGAACTCTGGAAACACCATATATTTT	NA	NA	TRBV7-2	TRBJ1-3	16
CASSWGREKYEQYF	TGTGCCAGCAGCTGGGGACGGGAGAAATACGAGCAGTACTTC	NA	NA	TRBV5-4	TRBJ2-7	14
CAWEGRGYTF	TGTGCCTGGGAGGGTCGTGGCTACACCTTC	NA	NA	TRBV30	TRBJ1-2	10
CASSRESGFNEKLFF	TGTGCCAGCAGCCGAGAGTCGGGGTTTAATGAAAAACTGTTTTTT	NA	NA	TRBV7-9	TRBJ1-4	15
CASSHHRDRGLSVKNTGELFF	TGCGCCAGCAGCCATCACCGGGACAGGGGGCTCTCGGTGAAAAACACCGGGGAGCTGTTTTTT	NA	TRBD1	TRBV5-1	TRBJ2-2	21
CSVGTGSGANVLTF	TGCAGCGTTGGGACAGGCTCTGGGGCCAACGTCCTGACTTTC	NA	TRBD1	TRBV29-1	TRBJ2-6	14
CASSVDSRDEKLFF	TGTGCCAGCAGCGTAGATAGCCGGGATGAAAAACTGTTTTTT	once	NA	TRBV9	TRBJ1-4	14
CASSLGTGGSGNTIYF	TGTGCCAGCAGCTTGGGGACAGGGGGAAGTGGAAACACCATATATTTT	NA	TRBD1	TRBV11-3	TRBJ1-3	16
CASSLEQPQETQYF	TGCGCCAGCAGCTTGGAACAACCTCAAGAGACCCAGTACTTC	NA	NA	TRBV5-1	TRBJ2-5	14
CASTWGQETQYF	TGTGCCAGCACTTGGGGTCAAGAGACCCAGTACTTC	NA	NA	TRBV6-6	TRBJ2-5	12
CASSEELLNIGSEQFF	TGTGCCAGCAGTGAAGAATTACTTAATATAGGGAGTGAGCAGTTCTTC	NA	NA	TRBV6-1	TRBJ2-1	16
CASSKGQGREAQYF	TGTGCCAGCAGTAAGGGACAGGGGAGGGAGGCCCAGTACTTC	NA	TRBD1	TRBV6-5	TRBJ2-5	14
CASSVTGTLSGNTIYF	TGTGCCAGCAGTGTGACAGGGACACTATCTGGAAACACCATATATTTT	NA	TRBD1	TRBV6-1	TRBJ1-3	16
CASSLGGASGPNF	TGTGCCAGCAGCTTAGGGGGGGCTAGCGGGCCTAATTTT	once	TRBD2	TRBV7-9	TRBJ2-3	13
CASSLEGMNNQPQHF	TGCGCCAGCAGCTTGGAAGGAATGAATAATCAGCCCCAGCATTTT	NA	NA	TRBV5-1	TRBJ1-5	15
CASSATGIYEQYF	TGTGCCAGCAGCGCGACAGGGATCTACGAGCAGTACTTC	NA	TRBD1	TRBV6-5	TRBJ2-7	13
CASSVDAGRAPDTQYF	TGTGCCAGCAGCGTAGACGCGGGGCGGGCGCCGGATACGCAGTATTTT	NA	NA	TRBV9	TRBJ2-3	16
CASHTGASYEQYF	TGTGCCAGCCATACGGGGGCCTCCTACGAGCAGTACTTC	NA	NA	TRBV2	TRBJ2-7	13
CAISERGASNQPQHF	TGTGCCATCAGTGAGCGGGGGGCGAGCAATCAGCCCCAGCATTTT	NA	NA	TRBV10-3	TRBJ1-5	15
CAWSVALSYEQYF	TGTGCCTGGAGTGTTGCACTTTCCTACGAGCAGTACTTC	NA	NA	TRBV30	TRBJ2-7	13
CASSVLSDRTDTQYF	TGTGCCAGCAGCGTATTATCGGACCGCACAGATACGCAGTATTTT	NA	NA	TRBV9	TRBJ2-3	15
CASTLTASSYNEQFF	TGCGCCAGCACCCTAACAGCAAGCTCCTACAATGAGCAGTTCTTC	NA	NA	TRBV5-1	TRBJ2-1	15
CASSPSYGTEQFF	TGTGCCAGCTCACCGTCTTACGGGACAGAGCAGTTCTTC	NA	NA	TRBV18	TRBJ2-1	13
CASSSEWGNTEAFF	TGCGCCAGCAGCTCCGAATGGGGGAACACTGAAGCTTTCTTT	once	NA	TRBV5-1	TRBJ1-1	14
CASSPGQARGYGYTF	TGCGCCAGCAGCCCCGGACAAGCAAGGGGCTATGGCTACACCTTC	NA	NA	TRBV5-1	TRBJ1-2	15
CASSAGQGSVGAFF	TGTGCCAGCTCTGCGGGACAGGGCTCCGTAGGGGCTTTCTTT	NA	TRBD1	TRBV18	TRBJ1-1	14
CASSQDGGVNQPQHF	TGCGCCAGCAGCCAAGACGGGGGGGTCAATCAGCCCCAGCATTTT	NA	NA	TRBV4-3	TRBJ1-5	15
CASSLQEPPYGYTF	TGCGCCAGCAGCCTCCAGGAGCCACCCTATGGCTACACCTTC	NA	NA	TRBV5-1	TRBJ1-2	14
CASRRDTYNSPLHF	TGCGCCAGCAGAAGGGACACCTATAATTCACCCCTCCACTTT	NA	NA	TRBV5-1	TRBJ1-6	14
CASSLVGASTDTQYF	TGCGCCAGCAGCTTGGTGGGGGCTAGCACAGATACGCAGTATTTT	NA	NA	TRBV5-1	TRBJ2-3	15
CATARGDGTQYF	TGTGCCACGGCACGGGGGGACGGGACCCAGTACTTC	NA	TRBD2	TRBV6-5	TRBJ2-5	12
CASTHPTREQFF	TGTGCCAGCACACATCCAACAAGGGAGCAGTTCTTC	NA	NA	TRBV7-2	TRBJ2-1	12
CASSPGQLNEKLFF	TGTGCCAGCAGTCCCGGACAGCTTAATGAAAAACTGTTTTTT	NA	NA	TRBV6-6	TRBJ1-4	14
CASSRNGLAGIPGELFF	TGTGCCAGCTCGCGCAACGGACTAGCGGGGATCCCCGGGGAGCTGTTTTTT	NA	TRBD2	TRBV18	TRBJ2-2	17
CASSVGTEPYEQYF	TGTGCCAGCAGCGTAGGGACTGAACCCTACGAGCAGTACTTC	once	NA	TRBV5-4	TRBJ2-7	14